The 13 T cell receptor beta chains listed next were all sequenced from one sample in a study of beta chain features in type 1 diabetes. As every portion of the isolated RNA was reverse transcribed, the sequencing read expressed TCRB transcripts. Here immunoSEQ multiplex PCR was the method, and the copy in TCRdb shows in-frame clones only, minus some. The table has more than 300,000 clones, 7.5% to 9% seen once; the top ten hold 0.44%. The sequenced sample consisted of central memory CD4+ T cells from blood. These receptors all come from a woman in her late teens or twenties in good health.

This chain connects TRBV28 to TRBJ1-3, with 7 bases identical to TRBD1. The CDR3 extends over 17 amino acids. V lost 2 bases to trimming and J lost 0 bases; unmatched junction nucleotides: 7. CDR1 and CDR2 from the germline V gene are MDHEN and SYDVKM. This chain's CDR3 is CASSLVLGQHSGNTIYF. CDR3 in DNA: TGTGCCAGCAGTTTAGTATTGGGACAGCACTCTGGAAACACCATATATTTT.

This clone has just a few counts. The V and J genes are TRBV15 and TRBJ2-1; 11 bases are shared with TRBD1. Germline V gives CDR1 LNHNV, CDR2 YYDKDF (reference sequence). Trimming cost V 3 bases and J 8 bases; bases outside gene matches: 6. The CDR3 is made up of 15 amino acids. The CDR3 sequence: CATSSRDRGFYEQFF. The DNA for the CDR3 is TGTGCCACCAGCAGTCGGGACAGGGGGTTCTATGAGCAGTTCTTC.

The V and J genes are TRBV5-6 and TRBJ2-3; the D call may be TRBD1 or TRBD2 (6 bases each). V was shortened by 5 bases and J by 2 bases, with 15 bases between the two germline ends. The V gene's germline CDR1 is SGHDT and CDR2 YYEEEE. CDR3 length equals 15 residues. CDR3 residues: CASRRGLAATDTQYF. The CDR3 DNA sequence: TGTGCCAGCAGACGGGGGCTAGCCGCCACAGATACGCAGTATTTT. The whole variable domain, remainder taken from reference TRBV5-6 and TRBJ2-3, is DAGVTQSPTHLIKTRGQQVTLRCSPKSGHDTVSWYQQALGQGPQFIFQYYEEEERQRGNFPDRFSGHQFPNYSSELNVNALLLGDSALYLCASRRGLAATDTQYFGPGTRLTVL.

The rearrangement joins TRBV29-1 to TRBJ2-1; 7 bases align to TRBD1. V lost 7 bases to trimming and J lost 0 bases; unmatched junction nucleotides: 18. Germline CDR1 is SQVTM and CDR2 is ANQGSEA. The CDR3 runs 18 residues. CDR3 protein: CSAVGTVKFTSSYNEQFF. CDR3 sequence (DNA): TGCAGCGCGGTAGGGACAGTCAAGTTTACTAGCTCCTACAATGAGCAGTTCTTC.

On this clone itself: This sample also contains other DNA sequences that code for the same CDR3. The chain employs TRBV18 and TRBJ2-5, with 9 bases matching TRBD2. The V segment lost 0 bases and the J segment 4 bases; nucleotides outside the gene matches: 3. This CDR3 has 15 residues. From germline, CDR1 is KGHSH and CDR2 LQKENI. The chain's CDR3 is CASSPPSLAGETQYF. The CDR3 DNA is TGTGCCAGCTCACCACCGTCACTAGCGGGAGAGACCCAGTACTTC. Complete variable domain (other parts from reference TRBV18 and TRBJ2-5): NAGVMQNPRHLVRRRGQEARLRCSPMKGHSHVYWYRQLPEEGLKFMVYLQKENIIDESGMPKERFSAEFPKEGPSILRIQQVVRGDSAAYFCASSPPSLAGETQYFGPGTRLLVL.

This clone was seen ten or more times. The chain joins TRBV28 to TRBJ1-5; TRBD1 matches 10 bases. The CDR3 has 16 amino acids. Germline assignment: CDR1 MDHEN and CDR2 SYDVKM. V shed 5 bases and J 6 bases; nucleotides not matched to a gene: 10. DNA for the CDR3: TGTGCCAGCAGTATCCCGGGACAGGGGACCCGTCAGCCCCAGCATTTT. Translating gives CASSIPGQGTRQPQHF.

The J gene is TRBJ2-2, the V gene TRBV19; no clear D gene. This CDR3 is built from 14 residues. V gave up 3 bases and J gave up 3 bases, with 8 bases separating them. The germline V gene has CDR1 LNHDA and CDR2 SQIVND (reference sequence). Here the CDR3 reads CASSIGLYTGELFF. The CDR3 DNA follows: TGTGCCAGTAGTATTGGGTTATACACCGGGGAGCTGTTTTTT. Based on the CDR3 plus reference TRBV19 and TRBJ2-2, the full variable domain is DGGITQSPKYLFRKEGQNVTLSCEQNLNHDAMYWYRQDPGQGLRLIYYSQIVNDFQKGDIAEGYSVSREKKESFPLTVTSAQKNPTAFYLCASSIGLYTGELFFGEGSRLTVL.

The sample holds a few counts of this clone. Germline and junction disagree at one end, which may indicate a read error. The gene calls are TRBV10-3 and TRBJ2-7; maybe TRBD2 (6 bases). The CDR3 spans 13 residues. The V gene's germline CDR1 is ENHRY and CDR2 SYGVKD. CDR3 amino acids: CAISVDGEGLILF. The CDR3 coding sequence is TGTGCCATCAGTGTAGACGGTGAGGGACTCATTCTCTTC.

This clone was detected only a few times. The J gene is TRBJ2-1, the V gene TRBV5-4, with D unclear. Trimming took 3 bases from V and 5 from J, leaving 12 bases between them. The CDR3 has 14 amino acids. Germline V CDR1 and CDR2: SGHNT, YYREEE (reference sequence). CDR3 sequence: CASSSPDSDNEQFF. The CDR3 bases are TGTGCCAGCAGCTCACCCGACTCGGACAATGAGCAGTTCTTC.

CDR3 bases: TGTGCCAGCAGTTTACCCCATGCTAACTATGGCTACACCTTC. This codes for CASSLPHANYGYTF. V usage is TRBV28 and J usage is TRBJ1-2, with unresolved D. Trimming cost V 2 bases and J 0 bases, with 7 bases left between them. In germline, CDR1 is MDHEN, CDR2 SYDVKM. The CDR3 runs to 14 residues.

The chain employs TRBV7-9 and TRBJ2-5; D may be TRBD2 (5 bases). The last part of the DNA fits TRBJ2-7 better; the J call may be wrong. Germline CDR1 and CDR2: SEHNR and FQNEAQ (reference sequence). The CDR3 runs 18 residues. Written as DNA, the CDR3 is TGTGCCAGCAGCTTAACCTTGGGTTTCGGGGAGAGTGAGAACGAGCAGTACTTC. Protein product: CASSLTLGFGESENEQYF.

This clone was recorded a few times. This specimen includes other DNA sequences encoding the same CDR3. The V gene is TRBV7-2, the J gene TRBJ2-7; 8 nucleotides align to TRBD2. The CDR3 loop spans 13 amino acids. V gave up 1 base and J gave up 4 bases; unmatched junction bases: 0. The germline gives CDR1 SGHTA, CDR2 FQGNSA. CDR3 bases: TGTGCCAGCAGCTTAGGACTAGCGTACGAGCAGTACTTC. Protein sequence: CASSLGLAYEQYF.

This clone was observed a few times. The chain has TRBV7-2 and TRBJ1-3, with D possibly TRBD1 on 5 matching bases. Germline V gene data show CDR1 as SGHTA and CDR2 as FQGNSA. This CDR3 contains 16 residues. V was shortened by 2 bases and J by 1 base, with 12 bases between the two germline ends. The CDR3 spells CASSLREGWSGNTIYF. The CDR3 nucleotides are TGTGCCAGCAGCTTAAGGGAGGGGTGGTCTGGAAACACCATATATTTT.